This T cell receptor (beta chain) was retrieved from a study of shared clonotypes between healthy human individuals. Deletions cut 5 bases from V and 6 bases from J, with 19 bases between. There are 15 residues in the CDR3. CDR1 is SGHTA and CDR2 is FQGNSA in the germline V gene. The assay was immunoSEQ multiplex PCR, and TCRdb's table has in-frame clones only and misses some. This table has 2.5 million or so clones, over 85% appearing once. J is TRBJ1-2 and V is TRBV7-2; TRBD1 might be the D (6 bases). Sequenced: naive CD4+ T cells sorted from blood. Regarding subset: CD45RA+ positively selected. The sequence was collected from a man between 18 and 35 years old in good health. The CDR3 reads CASSQNHGTFDGYTF. DNA for the CDR3: TGTGCCAGCAGCCAAAACCACGGGACATTTGATGGCTACACCTTC.